This TCR beta chain was sequenced for a study of immune evolution from preneoplasia to lung adenocarcinoma. Here immunoSEQ multiplex PCR was the method, and the copy in TCRdb shows in-frame clones only, minus some. Here the sample spans several thousand clones, about four fifths being singletons. Findings of the study overall: Top clone frequencies peaked in normal lung, apparently declining through invasive adenocarcinoma. Later-stage lesions appeared to have more T cells, more diversity, less clonality.

Between about 2014 and 2018, patients underwent resection in Japan or China. Two lung cancer pathologists independently confirmed each histologic diagnosis. With respect to this clone: The antigen remains unidentified.

Germline CDR1 MNHNS, CDR2 SASEGT. CDR3 length: 14 residues. V was cut by 1 base and J by 3 bases, with 6 bases left in between. The sample comprised FFPE normal lung tissue adjacent to the tumor. The origin of this receptor is a person aged 50-70 years with lung adenocarcinoma. The chain links TRBV6-1 to TRBJ1-4; D is ambiguous. The CDR3 DNA reads TGTGCCAGCAGTGAAGGACTGTCTAATGAAAAACTGTTTTTT. Amino acids: CASSEGLSNEKLFF.